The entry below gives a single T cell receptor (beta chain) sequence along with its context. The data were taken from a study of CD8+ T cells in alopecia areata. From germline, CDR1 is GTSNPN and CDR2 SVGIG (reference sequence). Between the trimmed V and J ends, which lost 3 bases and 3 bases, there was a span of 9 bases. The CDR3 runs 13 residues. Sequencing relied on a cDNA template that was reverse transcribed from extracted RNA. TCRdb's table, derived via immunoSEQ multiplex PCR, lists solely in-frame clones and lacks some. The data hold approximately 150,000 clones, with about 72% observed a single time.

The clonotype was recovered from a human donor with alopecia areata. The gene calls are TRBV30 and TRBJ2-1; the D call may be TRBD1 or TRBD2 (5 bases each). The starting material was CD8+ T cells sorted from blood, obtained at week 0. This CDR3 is CAWRRGGYNEQFF. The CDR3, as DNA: TGTGCCTGGAGGAGGGGCGGCTACAATGAGCAGTTCTTC.